This T cell receptor beta chain appears in the sequencing data of a study of neurological immune-mediated disorders. General study results and limits: Clinical features showed no association with the multiple sclerosis repertoire cluster, and MRI features showed none either. Private repertoires in all groups were suggested by the absence of shared CDR3 amino acid sequences among expanded clones across subjects.

The CDR3 length is 14 residues. Per germline, CDR1 MDHEN and CDR2 SYDVKM. V lost 8 bases, J lost 2 bases, and 6 bases stayed unmatched. 5'RACE employing 10-nucleotide random UMIs yielded the cDNA. From 15-18 subjects, each sequencing run yielded over 180 million TCR-beta sequences. TCRdb re-called the 5' RACE reads through MiXCR, storing one row per CDR3 protein. This sample has around 68,000 distinct CDR3 sequences; about 4% occur once, and the top ten carry just over 2.5%. This clonotype was counted many times. Its matching antigen is unknown. The TCR originated in a man over 45 with multiple sclerosis. The J gene is TRBJ2-7, the V gene TRBV28; TRBD2 agrees at 10 bases. Sequenced: PBMCs. The CDR3 protein is CASLPLAGPYEQYF. The DNA of the CDR3 is TGTGCCAGCCTGCCACTAGCGGGGCCCTACGAGCAGTACTTC.